Below, 28 T cell receptor beta chains from the same sample are listed, as sequenced in a study of CD8+ T cells in alopecia areata (dated by TCRdb to the late 2010s). Preparation of the library involved the immunoSEQ multiplex PCR assay. For TCR sequencing, RNA was extracted from every sample and reverse transcribed into cDNA to serve as template. The table comes from immuneACCESS by way of TCRdb, which keeps in-frame sequences with V and J called. Part of the clones is missing from these tables; in studies checked, under half for an unresolved V gene and the rest for unknown reasons. The sample contains 90,000 to 150,000 clones, roughly two fifths of them found a single time. Approximately 3.3% of the sample is held by the ten biggest clonotypes. Sequencing input: CD4+ T cells sorted from blood. The source of these receptors is a human donor with alopecia areata.

The rearrangement links TRBV29-1 to TRBJ2-1, with unresolved D. CDR3 length: 14 amino acids. With 6 bases removed from V and 0 bases from J, the gap between germline ends came to 12 bases. Germline values: CDR1 SQVTM, CDR2 ANQGSEA. CDR3 residues: CSVGKPSSYNEQFF. DNA of the CDR3: TGCAGCGTGGGGAAACCGAGCTCCTACAATGAGCAGTTCTTC.

This chain links TRBV15 with TRBJ2-5; D is ambiguous. Per germline, CDR1 LNHNV and CDR2 YYDKDF (reference sequence). V lost 0 bases and J lost 1, with 9 bases in between. The CDR3 consists of 15 residues. In nucleotides, the CDR3 is TGTGCCACCAGCAGAGATCCAGATGGCCAAGAGACCCAGTACTTC. Its translation is CATSRDPDGQETQYF.

V and J are TRBV7-2 and TRBJ2-1, with 9 positions matching TRBD1. J gave up 5 bases and V 5 bases, and 7 bases lay outside the gene matches. The germline V gene encodes CDR1 SGHTA and CDR2 FQGNSA. The CDR3 length is 15 residues. CDR3 coding DNA: TGTGCCAGCAGCCTAGGGGGACAGGGAAACAATGAGCAGTTCTTC. Amino acid sequence: CASSLGGQGNNEQFF.

The gene calls are TRBV27 and TRBJ2-1, with 10 bases fitting TRBD2. After removal of 4 bases from V and 3 bases from J, the junction contained 6 bases not matched to a gene. Germline-derived CDR1 and CDR2 are MNHEY and SMNVEV (reference sequence). The CDR3 runs to 16 residues. The CDR3 coding sequence is TGTGCCAGCAGTTCCTTGACTAGCGGGCTCTACAATGAGCAGTTCTTC. It is translated as CASSSLTSGLYNEQFF.

The chain joins TRBV30 to TRBJ1-2; D is undetermined. Trimming removed 0 bases at V and 8 bases at J, with 7 bases between. Germline V gene sequence: CDR1 GTSNPN, CDR2 SVGIG (reference sequence). The CDR3 runs to 11 residues. CDR3 sequence: CAWSVGGGYTF. In DNA form, the CDR3 reads TGTGCCTGGAGTGTAGGTGGGGGCTACACCTTC.

The V and J genes are TRBV2 and TRBJ1-1; D gene unclear. Trimming removed 1 base from V and 1 base from J, with 4 bases in between. The CDR3 has 13 residues. Germline CDR1 SNHLY, CDR2 FYNNEI. This CDR3 reads CASSEGWNTEAFF. In nucleotides, the CDR3 is TGTGCCAGCAGTGAAGGGTGGAACACTGAAGCTTTCTTT.

This clone was counted between two and nine times. V is TRBV25-1 and J is TRBJ2-5; D may be TRBD2 (6 bases). The V end was cut by 3 bases, the J end by 1 base, with 15 bases between. The CDR3 runs 16 residues. The germline V gene encodes CDR1 MGHDK and CDR2 SYGVNS. The CDR3 protein is CASSDGRPAVQETQYF. DNA for the CDR3: TGTGCCAGCAGTGATGGGAGGCCGGCCGTCCAAGAGACCCAGTACTTC.

This clone was found a few times. V usage is TRBV29-1 and J usage is TRBJ2-1, with a possible D match to TRBD2 (6 bases). The germline V and J ends were trimmed by 0 bases and 5 bases, with 17 bases remaining between them. Germline V gives CDR1 SQVTM, CDR2 ANQGSEA. This CDR3 contains 16 residues. Here the CDR3 DNA reads TGCAGCGTTGAAGATTGGGCGGGGCAGTCCCACAATGAGCAGTTCTTC. Translating it yields CSVEDWAGQSHNEQFF.

The genes are TRBV11-2 and TRBJ2-1; no clear D. V shed 3 bases and J shed 7 bases, with 16 bases lying between them. Germline lookup yields CDR1 SGHAT and CDR2 FQNNGV. There are 15 residues in the CDR3. CDR3 sequence reads: CASSLHLGSVNEQFF. DNA of the CDR3: TGTGCCAGCAGCTTGCATCTCGGATCAGTGAATGAGCAGTTCTTC.

This chain uses TRBV11-3 with TRBJ2-2, with D possibly being TRBD2 (5 bases). This CDR3 comprises 17 residues. V dropped 5 bases and J dropped 0 bases, with 16 bases sitting between them. Germline V gene data show CDR1 as SGHNT and CDR2 as YENEEA. The CDR3 sequence is CASSRPGAGANTGELFF. CDR3 in DNA: TGTGCCAGCAGCCGCCCAGGTGCCGGGGCGAACACCGGGGAGCTGTTTTTT.

For this clone: Other DNA sequences from this sample encode an identical CDR3 as well. J is TRBJ2-7 and V is TRBV20-1; the D is unclear. CDR3 length: 11 amino acids. The germline V and J ends were trimmed by 3 bases and 3 bases, with 6 bases remaining between them. From germline, CDR1 is DFQATT and CDR2 SNEGSKA (reference sequence). DNA of the CDR3: TGCAGTGCTAGGGGGAACTACGAGCAGTACTTC. This gives the protein CSARGNYEQYF.

The V gene is TRBV4-3, the J gene TRBJ2-7; D is tentatively TRBD1 or TRBD2 (5 bases each). Trimming cost V 1 base and J 4 bases, with 11 bases left between them. Germline values: CDR1 LGHNA, CDR2 YSLEER. This CDR3 contains 14 residues. CDR3 residues: CASSQGDLRYEQYF. The CDR3 DNA sequence: TGCGCCAGCAGCCAAGGGGACCTCCGGTACGAGCAGTACTTC.

The chain is built from TRBV29-1 and TRBJ1-1, with 9 nucleotides matching TRBD1. The CDR3 runs 15 residues. The junction had 7 bases not matched to a gene; V was cut back by 4 bases and J by 1 base. CDR1 SQVTM and CDR2 ANQGSEA come from the germline V gene. CDR3 sequence (DNA): TGCAGCGTTGGTGGGACAGGGAGGGGGAACACTGAAGCTTTCTTT. This sequence encodes CSVGGTGRGNTEAFF.

J is TRBJ2-5 and V is TRBV6-5; 10 nucleotides agree with TRBD1. V lost 6 bases, J lost 4 bases, and 8 bases stayed unmatched. Germline assignment: CDR1 MNHEY and CDR2 SVGAGI. This CDR3 has 15 amino acids. The CDR3 region is CASRPGQGEGETQYF. The DNA for the CDR3 is TGTGCCAGCAGGCCCGGACAGGGGGAGGGAGAGACCCAGTACTTC.

This clone was found a few times. This chain links TRBV7-9 with TRBJ1-1; D is ambiguous. Germline CDR1 and CDR2: SEHNR and FQNEAQ (reference sequence). V was shortened by 6 bases and J by 1 base, with 9 bases between the two germline ends. CDR3 length equals 13 residues. CDR3 loop: CASRVTRNTEAFF. CDR3 nucleotides: TGTGCCAGCAGAGTGACGCGGAACACTGAAGCTTTCTTT.

The V call is TRBV29-1, the J call TRBJ1-4; D unclear. Trimming removed 5 bases from V and 4 bases from J, with 11 bases in between. The CDR3 contains 13 residues. Looked up from germline, CDR1 is SQVTM and CDR2 is ANQGSEA. CDR3 nucleotides: TGCAGCGTTCCTTCTAACGGTAATGAAAAACTGTTTTTT. Its translation: CSVPSNGNEKLFF.

V is TRBV28 and J is TRBJ2-1; D is possibly TRBD2 (5 bases). The CDR3 length is 16 residues. Trimming removed 3 bases from V and 3 bases from J, with 15 bases in between. Germline V CDR1 and CDR2: MDHEN, SYDVKM. The CDR3 protein is CASSLGSTSGYNEQFF. DNA for the CDR3: TGTGCCAGCAGTTTGGGGAGCACCTCCGGCTACAATGAGCAGTTCTTC.

This chain connects TRBV2 to TRBJ2-7; D remains unclear. Looked up from germline, CDR1 is SNHLY and CDR2 is FYNNEI. The length of the CDR3 is 13 residues. V lost 6 bases and J 4 bases, leaving 13 bases between the germline ends. DNA of the CDR3: TGTGCCAGCAGCCTGGAAGAGGAGTACGAGCAGTACTTC. This translates into CASSLEEEYEQYF.

The genes are TRBV28 and TRBJ1-2; possibly TRBD1 for D (5 bases). Germline CDR1 MDHEN, CDR2 SYDVKM. CDR3 length: 14 residues. V shed 4 bases and J shed 6 bases, with 15 bases lying between them. CDR3 region: CASSSGARTHGYTF. The CDR3 DNA sequence: TGTGCCAGCAGTTCCGGGGCCAGGACCCATGGCTACACCTTC.

In this sample, this clone turned up a few times. The chain links TRBV28 to TRBJ2-6, with TRBD1 matching 9 bases. Germline V lookup: CDR1 MDHEN, CDR2 SYDVKM. The CDR3 covers 15 residues. Losses at the gene ends were 6 bases for V and 2 bases for J; bases not matched to a gene: 2. The CDR3 region is CASRRQGAGANVLTF. CDR3 nucleotide sequence: TGTGCCAGCAGGAGACAGGGGGCTGGGGCCAACGTCCTGACTTTC. The full variable domain, rest sourced from reference TRBV28 and TRBJ2-6, is DVKVTQSSRYLVKRTGEKVFLECVQDMDHENMFWYRQDPGLGLRLIYFSYDVKMKEKGDIPEGYSVSREKKERFSLILESASTNQTSMYLCASRRQGAGANVLTFGAGSRLTVL.

This clone has a handful of counts. This rearrangement joins TRBV19 to TRBJ2-1; TRBD2 matches at 13 bases. With V trimmed by 3 bases and J by 9 bases, 5 bases remained unmatched. The CDR3 loop spans 15 amino acids. Germline assignment: CDR1 LNHDA and CDR2 SQIVND (reference sequence). The CDR3 DNA sequence: TGTGCCAGTAGTATGAGGACTAGCGGGAGCGGTGAGCAGTTCTTC. Translated, it gives CASSMRTSGSGEQFF.

This clone was counted a few times. Distinct nucleotide sequences in the sample also encode this CDR3. This chain links TRBV7-2 with TRBJ1-5; the D gene is possibly TRBD1 (5 bases). The CDR3 covers 14 residues. V lost 5 bases to trimming and J lost 4 bases, with 12 bases between them. Germline V gene sequence: CDR1 SGHTA, CDR2 FQGNSA. CDR3 in DNA: TGTGCCAGCAGCAATGGGCAGGGAAATCAGCCCCAGCATTTT. Translation: CASSNGQGNQPQHF.

This clone was counted once. The gene calls are TRBV2 and TRBJ2-3, with 7 nucleotides matching TRBD2. Germline V gene lookup returns CDR1 SNHLY and CDR2 FYNNEI. Trimming at V came to 5 bases and at J to 5 bases, leaving 4 bases not matched to a gene. The CDR3 is 13 residues long. As DNA, the CDR3 is TGTGCCAGCAGTCGGTCTAGCGGAGATACGCAGTATTTT. Translated: CASSRSSGDTQYF. Looking up the rest from reference TRBV2 and TRBJ2-3 gives the full variable domain: EPEVTQTPSHQVTQMGQEVILRCVPISNHLYFYWYRQILGQKVEFLVSFYNNEISEKSEIFDDQFSVERPDGSNFTLKIRSTKLEDSAMYFCASSRSSGDTQYFGPGTRLTVL.

This clone was recorded a few times. J is TRBJ2-4 and V is TRBV5-6; the match to TRBD2 covers 9 bases. From germline, CDR1 is SGHDT and CDR2 YYEEEE. V dropped 0 bases and J dropped 11; count of bases not matched to a gene: 6. This CDR3 region has 14 residues. CDR3 sequence: CASSLALTSGVQYF. CDR3 in DNA: TGTGCCAGCAGCTTGGCCCTGACTAGCGGAGTTCAGTACTTC.

The chain is built from TRBV13 and TRBJ2-7, with D possibly matching TRBD1 (5 bases). There are 13 residues in the CDR3. The V and J ends lost 3 bases and 3 bases respectively, with 9 bases between them. The germline V gene encodes CDR1 PRHDT and CDR2 FYEKMQ (reference sequence). The CDR3 is CASSLGRLYEQYF. The CDR3 DNA reads as TGTGCCAGCAGCTTGGGGCGGCTCTACGAGCAGTACTTC.

The genes are TRBV29-1 and TRBJ1-3, with a tentative D call TRBD1 (6 bases). This CDR3 spans 14 amino acids. Germline values: CDR1 SQVTM, CDR2 ANQGSEA. Trimming shortened V by 7 bases and J by 0 bases, and 13 bases separated the two germline ends. The CDR3 nucleotides are TGCAGCGCCGAGACAGGATCCTCTGGAAACACCATATATTTT. As protein: CSAETGSSGNTIYF. The full variable domain, with the rest looked up from reference TRBV29-1 and TRBJ1-3, is SAVISQKPSRDICQRGTSLTIQCQVDSQVTMMFWYRQQPGQSLTLIATANQGSEATYESGFVIDKFPISRPNLTFSTLTVSNMSPEDSSIYLCSAETGSSGNTIYFGEGSWLTVV.

The chain joins TRBV7-2 to TRBJ2-7; D unclear. Deletions cut 5 bases from V and 2 bases from J, with 10 bases between. The germline gives CDR1 SGHTA, CDR2 FQGNSA. This CDR3 has 13 amino acids. CDR3 bases: TGTGCCAGCAGCGGCCAGGCTGCCTACGAGCAGTACTTC. It specifies CASSGQAAYEQYF.

The chain uses TRBV29-1 and TRBJ2-7; D may be TRBD1 (5 bases). V was pared by 6 bases and J by 0 bases, with 15 bases between. This CDR3 region has 14 residues. Germline V gene sequence: CDR1 SQVTM, CDR2 ANQGSEA. The chain's CDR3 is CSVVEQAISYEQYF. The CDR3 DNA sequence: TGCAGCGTGGTGGAACAGGCCATCTCCTACGAGCAGTACTTC.